This T cell receptor beta chain is from a study of blood T cells in healthy people across ages. With a J-beta primer mix and a sample-barcoded 5' primer, a second PCR ran about 7 to 11 cycles. Unique molecular identifiers of 12 random nucleotides labeled each cDNA. TCRdb reprocessed the 5' RACE reads with MiXCR, giving one entry per CDR3 protein. The sample contains roughly 1.4 million distinct CDR3 sequences, approximately 60% of which appear only once. Findings and limits, study-wide: In older individuals, TCR beta diversity per million T cells was lower, falling roughly linearly with age.

Approximately 9.6 milliliters of peripheral blood were drawn from each donor into EDTA-treated tubes. A note on this clonotype: As yet, its antigen is unknown.

V lost 6 bases and J 7 bases, leaving 12 bases between the germline ends. The CDR3 consists of 13 residues. This TCR was sampled from a young man in good health. The genes are TRBV12-3 or TRBV12-4 and TRBJ1-4, with D perhaps TRBD1 (5 bases). The specimen sequenced was blood. DNA for the CDR3: TGTGCCAGCAGGGTCAGGGAGGGTGAAAAACTGTTTTTT. Translated: CASRVREGEKLFF.